This TCR beta chain came from a study of breast tumors, draining lymph nodes, adjacent tissues. TCRdb independently ran MiXCR on the multiplex PCR reads; one entry per CDR3 protein. Of over 10,000 distinct CDR3 sequences in the sample, 35% to 40% were seen once. This clonotype occurred many times. Its cognate antigen is unknown. CDR3 length: 12 amino acids. CDR1 is MNHNS, CDR2 SASEGT, per germline. Study outcomes and limitations: Tumor repertoires ranked between lymph nodes and nontumor tissue in diversity, with V and J gene preferences. Most tumor T cells seemingly derive from lymph node, then expand in tumor. The lymph node origin of tumor T cells was framed as consistent with a hypothesis, not demonstrated. Tumor and nontumor repertoires were significantly more similar in luminal-like than in basal-like breast cancer.

This receptor was identified in a female donor with breast cancer. Some clones in this sample may be carry-over from other donors' samples. Sequencing was performed on breast tumor tissue. The chain links TRBV6-1 to TRBJ2-7; TRBD1 agrees at 7 bases. As DNA, the CDR3 is TGTGCGCTCAGGGGGAGCTCCTACGAGCAGTACTTC. Protein product: CALRGSSYEQYF.